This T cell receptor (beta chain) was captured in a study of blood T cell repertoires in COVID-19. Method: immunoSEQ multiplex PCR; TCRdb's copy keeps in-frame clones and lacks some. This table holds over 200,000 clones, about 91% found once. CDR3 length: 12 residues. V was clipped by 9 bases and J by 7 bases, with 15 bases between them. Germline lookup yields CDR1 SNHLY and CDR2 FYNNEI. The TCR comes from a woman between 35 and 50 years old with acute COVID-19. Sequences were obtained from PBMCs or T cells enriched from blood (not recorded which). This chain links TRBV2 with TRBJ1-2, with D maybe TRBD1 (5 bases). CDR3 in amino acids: CARGGDNTGYTF. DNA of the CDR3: TGTGCCAGGGGGGGGGATAATACTGGCTACACCTTC.